A selection of T cell receptor beta chains follows, all from one sample in a study of T-cell memory formation after mild COVID-19. MiXCR, run by TCRdb on the 5' RACE reads, gives a single entry per CDR3 protein. Counted here are under 250,000 distinct CDR3 sequences, 15% occurring once; the ten biggest clones make up around 2.2%. The material sequenced was PBMCs or a T cell subset sorted from them (not recorded which). The origin of the receptors is an adult woman who had mild COVID-19 (a few samples of this study predate the infection). Cell type and time point are not known. Each CDR3 is given with its conserved first and last residue. The D gene is left open where the match is weak. Rows give clone size only sometimes, using once, few, many, or a class for an expanded clone.

>TRBV12-3/TRBV12-4|TRBD1|-|TRBJ1-2
TGTGCCAGCAGCAGAAGCGGGACAGGTGGCTCTGGCTACACCTTC
CASSRSGTGGSGYTF
>TRBV7-2|-|-|TRBJ2-5
TGTGCCAGCAGCAAGTACCAAGAGACCCAGTACTTC
CASSKYQETQYF
>TRBV12-3/TRBV12-4|-|few|TRBJ2-2
TGTGCCAGCAGTTTTTCTCGGGACACCGGGGAGCTGTTTTTT
CASSFSRDTGELFF
>TRBV25-1|-|few|TRBJ2-3
TGTGCCAGCAGTGAATACGCAGAGGCTAGCACAGATACGCAGTATTTT
CASSEYAEASTDTQYF
>TRBV29-1|-|few|TRBJ1-3
TGCAGCGTTGAGGCACAACGGGGAAACACCATATATTTT
CSVEAQRGNTIYF
>TRBV24-1|-|many|TRBJ1-1
TGTGCCACCAGTGATTACGAGGACACTGAAGCTTTCTTT
CATSDYEDTEAFF
>TRBV6-5|TRBD1|few|TRBJ2-4
TGTGCCAGCACCCACGACAGGGCGGAAAACATTCAGTACTTC
CASTHDRAENIQYF
>TRBV18|-|-|TRBJ1-1
TGTGCCAGCTCACCACCTTCATCAATGAACACTGAAGCTTTCTTT
CASSPPSSMNTEAFF
>TRBV20-1|-|few|TRBJ1-1
TGCAGTGCTAGTCGGGGCGACACTGAAGCTTTCTTT
CSASRGDTEAFF
>TRBV6-1|-|-|TRBJ2-1
TGTGCCTTGCGGGACTCAGGGCGGGGTGAGCAGTTCTTC
CALRDSGRGEQFF
>TRBV5-5|-|many|TRBJ1-1
TGTGCCAGCAGCTTGGCCGGGGGCCTTCCCCCGAACACTGAAGCTTTCTTT
CASSLAGGLPPNTEAFF
>TRBV29-1|-|few|TRBJ2-3
TGCAGCGTTGATCCCCCGGCAGATACGCAGTATTTT
CSVDPPADTQYF
>TRBV20-1|TRBD2|-|TRBJ2-7
TGCAGTGCCGGTTTAGCGGGGTTCTCTAATGAGCAGTACTTC
CSAGLAGFSNEQYF
>TRBV4-1|-|-|TRBJ2-5
TGCGCCAGCAGCCATTCTACCCACAGGACCCAGTACTTC
CASSHSTHRTQYF
>TRBV2|-|few|TRBJ2-4
TGTGCCAGCAGCCGGGGTGGCAAAAACATTCAGTACTTC
CASSRGGKNIQYF
>TRBV27|TRBD1|-|TRBJ2-7
TGTGCCAGCAGTAGGACAGGGGGCGAAAACTACGAGCAGTACTTC
CASSRTGGENYEQYF
>TRBV4-2|-|-|TRBJ2-2
TGTGCCAGCAGCCAAGCCCAGCGGACGAACACCGGGGAGCTGTTTTTT
CASSQAQRTNTGELFF
>TRBV5-3|-|few|TRBJ2-1
TGTGCCAGAATACGCCAAATTTCCCACAATGAGCAGTTCTTC
CARIRQISHNEQFF
>TRBV29-1|-|few|TRBJ2-7
TGCAGCGTTGAACTGTCCAGTCCCTACGAGCAGTACTTC
CSVELSSPYEQYF
>TRBV5-5|-|few|TRBJ1-1
TGTGCCAGCAGCTTGTTGACAGTCAACACTGAAGCTTTCTTT
CASSLLTVNTEAFF
>TRBV3-1|-|-|TRBJ2-1
TGTGCCAGCAGCCAAGCAGCCCAGGCCTACAATGAGCAGTTCTTC
CASSQAAQAYNEQFF
>TRBV9|-|once|TRBJ2-3
TGTGCCAGCAGCTCGAGAGAGGGCGGCACAGATACGCAGTATTTT
CASSSREGGTDTQYF
>TRBV12-3/TRBV12-4|-|-|TRBJ1-3
TGTGCCAGCAGCAGGGCGAGCTCTGGAAACACCATATATTTT
CASSRASSGNTIYF
>TRBV20-1|-|few|TRBJ1-1
TGCAGTGCTAGTTCGGGGGCAGCACGAAACACTGAAGCTTTCTTT
CSASSGAARNTEAFF
>TRBV7-2|-|-|TRBJ1-2
TGTGCCAGCAGCTCTTACAGGGTTCGTGCGGATGGCTACACCTTC
CASSSYRVRADGYTF
>TRBV5-1|-|-|TRBJ2-7
TGCGCCAGCAGCTTCCTCACCGGGGCGAACTACGAGCAGTACTTC
CASSFLTGANYEQYF
>TRBV15|TRBD1|-|TRBJ1-5
TGTGCCACCAGCAGAGCAACAGGGGCCGACCAAGGAAGGCAGCCCCAGCATTTT
CATSRATGADQGRQPQHF
>TRBV5-1|-|-|TRBJ1-2
TGCGCCAGCAGCCTCCAACAGGGTGTGGATGGCTACACCTTC
CASSLQQGVDGYTF
>TRBV7-2|-|few|TRBJ1-1
TGTGCCAGCAGCTTAGGGGCCGCTGGGGGGACTGAAGCTTTCTTT
CASSLGAAGGTEAFF